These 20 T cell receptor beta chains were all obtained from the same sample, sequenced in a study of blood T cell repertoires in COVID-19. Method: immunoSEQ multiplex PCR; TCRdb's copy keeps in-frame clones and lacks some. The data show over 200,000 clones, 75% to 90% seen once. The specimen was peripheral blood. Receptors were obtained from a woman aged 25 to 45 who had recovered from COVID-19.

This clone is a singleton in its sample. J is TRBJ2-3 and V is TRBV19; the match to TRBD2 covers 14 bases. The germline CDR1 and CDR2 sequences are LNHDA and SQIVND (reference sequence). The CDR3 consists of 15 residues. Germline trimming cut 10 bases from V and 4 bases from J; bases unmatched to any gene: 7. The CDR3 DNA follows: TGTGCCACCATGAAGGGACTAGCGGGGGCAGATACGCAGTATTTT. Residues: CATMKGLAGADTQYF.

CDR3 residues: CASSQGGRGETQYF. In nucleotides, the CDR3 is TGCGCCAGCAGCCAAGGGGGCAGGGGAGAGACCCAGTACTTC. This chain joins TRBV4-3 and TRBJ2-5; a weak D match, TRBD1 (6 bases). V lost 1 base to trimming and J lost 4 bases, with 10 bases between them. CDR1 is LGHNA and CDR2 is YSLEER in the germline V gene. This CDR3 spans 14 amino acids.

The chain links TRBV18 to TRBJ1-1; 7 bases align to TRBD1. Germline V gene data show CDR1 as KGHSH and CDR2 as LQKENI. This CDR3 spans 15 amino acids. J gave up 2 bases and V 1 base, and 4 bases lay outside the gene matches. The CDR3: CASSPRAGGNTEAFF. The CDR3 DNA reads TGTGCCAGCTCACCACGGGCAGGGGGTAACACTGAAGCTTTCTTT.

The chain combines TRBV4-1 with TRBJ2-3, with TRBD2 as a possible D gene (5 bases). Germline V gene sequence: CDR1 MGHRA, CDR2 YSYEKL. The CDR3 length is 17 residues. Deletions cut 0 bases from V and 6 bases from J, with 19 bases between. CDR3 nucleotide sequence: TGCGCCAGCAGCCAAGATCACGGTGGATCTAGCAGGGATACGCAGTATTTT. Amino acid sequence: CASSQDHGGSSRDTQYF.

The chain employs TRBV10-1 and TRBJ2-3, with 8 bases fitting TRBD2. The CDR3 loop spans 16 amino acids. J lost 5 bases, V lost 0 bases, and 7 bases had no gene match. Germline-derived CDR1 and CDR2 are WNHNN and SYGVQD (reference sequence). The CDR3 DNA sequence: TGCGCCAGCAGTGAGTCGACGGGGGGGCCTGGAGATACGCAGTATTTT. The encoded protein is CASSESTGGPGDTQYF.

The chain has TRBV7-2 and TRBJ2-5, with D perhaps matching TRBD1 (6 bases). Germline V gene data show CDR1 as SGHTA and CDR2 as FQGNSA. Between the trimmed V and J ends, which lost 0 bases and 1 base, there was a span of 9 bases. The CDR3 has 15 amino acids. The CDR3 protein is CASSLAGATQETQYF. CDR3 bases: TGTGCCAGCAGCTTAGCGGGGGCGACCCAAGAGACCCAGTACTTC.

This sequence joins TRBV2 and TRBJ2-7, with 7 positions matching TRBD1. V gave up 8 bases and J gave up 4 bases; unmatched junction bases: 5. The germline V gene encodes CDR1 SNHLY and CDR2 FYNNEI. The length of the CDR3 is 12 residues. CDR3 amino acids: CASRTGNYEQYF. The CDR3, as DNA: TGTGCCAGCCGGACAGGTAATTACGAGCAGTACTTC.

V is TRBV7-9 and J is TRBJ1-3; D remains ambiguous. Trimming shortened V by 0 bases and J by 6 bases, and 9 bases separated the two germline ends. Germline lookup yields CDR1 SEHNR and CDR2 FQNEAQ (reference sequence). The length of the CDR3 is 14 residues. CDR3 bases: TGTGCCAGCAGCTTAGCTCGAGCCGAAAACACCATATATTTT. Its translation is CASSLARAENTIYF.

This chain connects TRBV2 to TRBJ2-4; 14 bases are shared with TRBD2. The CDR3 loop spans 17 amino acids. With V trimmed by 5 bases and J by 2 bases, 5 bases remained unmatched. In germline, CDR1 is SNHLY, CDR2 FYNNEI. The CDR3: CASSPGLAGVSKNIQYF. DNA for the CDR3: TGTGCCAGCAGTCCGGGACTAGCGGGGGTTTCCAAAAACATTCAGTACTTC.

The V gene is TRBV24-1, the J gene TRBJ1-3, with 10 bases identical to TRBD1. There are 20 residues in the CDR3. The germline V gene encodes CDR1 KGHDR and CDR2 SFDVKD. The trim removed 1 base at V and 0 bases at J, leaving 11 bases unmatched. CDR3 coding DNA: TGTGCCACCAGTGATTTAAGACAGGGGGCACAACCTAGCTCTGGAAACACCATATATTTT. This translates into CATSDLRQGAQPSSGNTIYF.

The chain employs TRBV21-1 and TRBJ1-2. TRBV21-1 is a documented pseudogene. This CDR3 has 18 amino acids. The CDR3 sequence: CASSNSRREGRENYGYTF. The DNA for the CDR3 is TGTGCCAGCAGCAACTCCCGAAGAGAAGGACGGGAAAACTATGGCTACACCTTC.

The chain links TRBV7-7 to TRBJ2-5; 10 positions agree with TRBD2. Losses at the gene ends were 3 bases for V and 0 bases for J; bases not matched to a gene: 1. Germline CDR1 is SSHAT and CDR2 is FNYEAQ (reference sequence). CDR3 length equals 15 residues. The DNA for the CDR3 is TGTGCCAGCAGCTTGGGACTAGCGAACCAAGAGACCCAGTACTTC. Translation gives CASSLGLANQETQYF.

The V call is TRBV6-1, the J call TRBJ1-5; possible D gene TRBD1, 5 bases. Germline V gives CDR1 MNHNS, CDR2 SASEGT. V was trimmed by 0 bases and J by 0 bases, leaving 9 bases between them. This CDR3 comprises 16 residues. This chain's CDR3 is CASSEAAGYSNQPQHF. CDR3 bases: TGTGCCAGCAGTGAAGCTGCAGGGTATAGCAATCAGCCCCAGCATTTT.

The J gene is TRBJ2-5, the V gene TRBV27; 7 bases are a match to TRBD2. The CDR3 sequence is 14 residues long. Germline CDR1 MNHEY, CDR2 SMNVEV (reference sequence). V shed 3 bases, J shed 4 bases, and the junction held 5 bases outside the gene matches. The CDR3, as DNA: TGTGCCAGCAGTTTCGGGAGGTGGGGAGAGACCCAGTACTTC. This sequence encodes CASSFGRWGETQYF.

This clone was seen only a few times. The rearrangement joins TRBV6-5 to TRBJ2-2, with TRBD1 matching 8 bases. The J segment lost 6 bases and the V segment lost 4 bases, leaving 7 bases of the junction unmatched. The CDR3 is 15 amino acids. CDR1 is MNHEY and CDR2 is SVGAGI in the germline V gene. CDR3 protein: CASSSPGQAAGELFF. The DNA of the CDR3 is TGTGCCAGCAGTTCCCCGGGACAGGCGGCCGGGGAGCTGTTTTTT.

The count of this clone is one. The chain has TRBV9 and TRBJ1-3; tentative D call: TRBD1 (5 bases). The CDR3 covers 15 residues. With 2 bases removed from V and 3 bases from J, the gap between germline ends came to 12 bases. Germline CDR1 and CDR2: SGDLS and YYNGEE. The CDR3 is CASSVSADIGNTIYF. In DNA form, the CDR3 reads TGTGCCAGCAGCGTCTCTGCGGACATTGGAAACACCATATATTTT. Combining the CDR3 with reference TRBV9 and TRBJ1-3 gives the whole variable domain DSGVTQTPKHLITATGQRVTLRCSPRSGDLSVYWYQQSLDQGLQFLIQYYNGEERAKGNILERFSAQQFPDLHSELNLSSLELGDSALYFCASSVSADIGNTIYFGEGSWLTVV.

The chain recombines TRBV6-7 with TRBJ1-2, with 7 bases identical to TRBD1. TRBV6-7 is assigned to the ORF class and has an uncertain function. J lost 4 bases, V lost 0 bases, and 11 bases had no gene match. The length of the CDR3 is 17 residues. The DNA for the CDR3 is TGTGCCAGCAGTTACTCGAGGTCACAGGGGCAAGTCTATGGCTACACCTTC. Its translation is CASSYSRSQGQVYGYTF.

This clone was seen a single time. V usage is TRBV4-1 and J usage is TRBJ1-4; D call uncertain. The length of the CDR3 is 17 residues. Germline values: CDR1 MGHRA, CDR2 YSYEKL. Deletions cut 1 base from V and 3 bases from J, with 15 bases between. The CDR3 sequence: CASSQVSHRGSNEKLFF. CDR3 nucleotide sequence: TGCGCCAGCAGCCAAGTCTCACATCGAGGGTCTAATGAAAAACTGTTTTTT.

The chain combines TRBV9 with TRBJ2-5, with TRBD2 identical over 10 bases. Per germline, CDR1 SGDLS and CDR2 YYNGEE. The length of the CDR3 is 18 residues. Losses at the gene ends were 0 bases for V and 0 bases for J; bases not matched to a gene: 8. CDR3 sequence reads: CASSVELAGASYQETQYF. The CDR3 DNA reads TGTGCCAGCAGCGTAGAGCTAGCGGGGGCATCATACCAAGAGACCCAGTACTTC. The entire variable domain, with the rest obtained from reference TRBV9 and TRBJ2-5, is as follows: DSGVTQTPKHLITATGQRVTLRCSPRSGDLSVYWYQQSLDQGLQFLIQYYNGEERAKGNILERFSAQQFPDLHSELNLSSLELGDSALYFCASSVELAGASYQETQYFGPGTRLLVL.

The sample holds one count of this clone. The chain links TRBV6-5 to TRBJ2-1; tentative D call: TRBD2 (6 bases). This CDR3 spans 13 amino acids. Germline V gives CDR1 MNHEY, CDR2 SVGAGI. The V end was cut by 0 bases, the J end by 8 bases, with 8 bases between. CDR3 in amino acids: CASSYSSGDEQFF. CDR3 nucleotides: TGTGCCAGCAGTTACTCCTCGGGGGATGAGCAGTTCTTC.